The 21 T cell receptor beta chains listed next were all sequenced from one sample in a study of blood T cells in healthy people across ages. A second PCR, run for roughly 7 to 11 cycles, used a sample-barcoded 5' primer plus a J-beta primer mix. TCRdb re-derived calls from the 5' RACE reads in MiXCR, one entry per CDR3 protein. The sample has roughly 800,000 distinct CDR3 sequences; 40% to 65% are singletons. The sample comprised blood. These receptors were collected from a man older than 75 in good health.

This chain joins TRBV28 and TRBJ2-4; D possibly corresponds to TRBD2 (7 bases). The J call may be wrong; the DNA end is better matched by TRBJ2-7. The CDR3 has 12 residues. Germline CDR1 is MDHEN and CDR2 is SYDVKM. In nucleotides, the CDR3 is TGTGCCCTTGGGAGGGGGGGCTACGAGCAGTACTTC. It encodes CALGRGGYEQYF.

This clonotype showed up just a few times. This chain links TRBV29-1 with TRBJ1-1; 9 nucleotides line up with TRBD1. The ends lost 5 bases at V and 2 bases at J; junction bases unmatched: 3. The CDR3 length is 13 residues. CDR1 SQVTM and CDR2 ANQGSEA come from the germline V gene. The CDR3 region has the DNA TGCAGCGTTCGGGACAGGGTTAACACTGAAGCTTTCTTT. It specifies CSVRDRVNTEAFF.

This clonotype was observed a handful of times. The V gene is TRBV7-2, the J gene TRBJ1-1; possibly TRBD1 for D (5 bases). Germline lookup yields CDR1 SGHTA and CDR2 FQGNSA. V lost 1 base to trimming and J lost 7 bases, with 10 bases between them. This CDR3 spans 13 amino acids. Here the CDR3 DNA reads TGTGCCAGCAGCTTAGTTCGGGACGGTGAAGCTTTCTTT. Amino acid sequence: CASSLVRDGEAFF.

This clonotype was detected only a few times. The chain combines TRBV21-1 with TRBJ2-7; the table's D call of TRBD1 was not tested on the DNA. TRBV21-1 is listed as a pseudogene. This CDR3 contains 12 residues. The CDR3 is CASSNSGHEQYF. The CDR3 DNA sequence: TGTGCCAGCAGCAATTCAGGGCACGAGCAGTACTTC.

The chain is built from TRBV7-9 and TRBJ1-2; TRBD1 matches 7 bases. The germline gives CDR1 SEHNR, CDR2 FQNEAQ (reference sequence). J lost 8 bases, V lost 5 bases, and 11 bases had no gene match. The CDR3 length is 14 residues. CDR3 nucleotide sequence: TGTGCCAGCAGCGTATGGGGACAGCTTGGGGGCTACACCTTC. This translates into CASSVWGQLGGYTF.

This clonotype was seen a handful of times. The V call is TRBV5-6, the J call TRBJ2-7, with D tentatively TRBD1 (7 bases). With 1 base removed from V and 9 bases from J, the gap between germline ends came to 20 bases. The CDR3 has 15 amino acids. Germline V gene lookup returns CDR1 SGHDT and CDR2 YYEEEE. The CDR3 loop reads CASSLIRGVRERQYF. As DNA, the CDR3 is TGTGCCAGCAGCTTGATCAGGGGGGTTCGTGAACGGCAGTACTTC.

The CDR3 sequence: CASSGAGPGGYTF. The CDR3 DNA reads as TGTGCCAGCAGTGGAGCAGGGCCAGGTGGCTACACCTTC. The genes are TRBV12-3 or TRBV12-4 and TRBJ1-2; D is possibly TRBD1 (5 bases). This CDR3 has 13 amino acids. V lost 5 bases to trimming and J lost 7 bases, with 14 bases between them.

The chain carries TRBV12-3 or TRBV12-4 and TRBJ2-1; D might be TRBD2 (6 bases). This CDR3 has 15 amino acids. V was cut by 2 bases and J by 5 bases, with 13 bases left in between. The CDR3 sequence is CASSLRAGTDNEQFF. CDR3 bases: TGTGCCAGCAGTTTACGGGCGGGGACCGACAATGAGCAGTTCTTC.

The chain couples TRBV6-5 to TRBJ2-4; tentatively, D is TRBD1 or TRBD2 (5 bases each). The ends were cut back, 6 bases at V and 2 bases at J, with 8 bases in the middle. This CDR3 has 13 residues. Germline V gene lookup returns CDR1 MNHEY and CDR2 SVGAGI. The CDR3 region has the DNA TGTGCCAGCAGCGGGACGTCCAAAAACATTCAGTACTTC. Its translation: CASSGTSKNIQYF.

This sequence joins TRBV5-4 and TRBJ2-7; no reliable D call. Germline CDR1 is SGHNT and CDR2 is YYREEE (reference sequence). The germline V and J ends were trimmed by 3 bases and 1 base, with 14 bases remaining between them. CDR3 length: 15 residues. The CDR3 region is CASSSLKSASYEQYF. The CDR3 DNA reads TGTGCCAGCAGCTCCCTTAAGTCTGCGTCCTACGAGCAGTACTTC.

Concerning this clonotype itself: The junction departs from germline at one end; a sequencing error may be responsible. J is TRBJ2-4 and V is TRBV5-1; D gene unclear. The J call is in doubt because the DNA end fits TRBJ2-7 better. The CDR3 totals 14 residues. The germline CDR1 and CDR2 sequences are SGHRS and YFSETQ. The CDR3 sequence: CASILDFQSYEQYF. Here the CDR3 DNA reads TGCGCCAGCATCTTGGATTTTCAGTCCTACGAGCAGTACTTC.

This clonotype has at least ten counts. The CDR3, as DNA: TGTGCCAGCAGCATCCTGCAGGGTGAGACCCAGTACTTC. It codes for CASSILQGETQYF. This sequence joins TRBV11-2 and TRBJ2-5; possible D gene TRBD1, 5 bases. Trimming removed 5 bases from V and 5 bases from J, with 12 bases in between. CDR1 and CDR2 (germline): SGHAT, FQNNGV. The CDR3 spans 13 residues.

This clonotype was counted a few times. J is TRBJ2-3 and V is TRBV7-9, with TRBD2 matching over 11 bases. The CDR3 covers 21 residues. The V gene end was trimmed by 3 bases and the J gene end by 14 bases; junction bases not matched to a gene: 31. The germline V gene encodes CDR1 SEHNR and CDR2 FQNEAQ (reference sequence). The CDR3 sequence: CASSLSVPELAGAITHRYAYF. The CDR3 bases are TGTGCCAGCAGCTTGTCGGTCCCGGAACTAGCGGGAGCGATCACGCACAGATACGCGTATTTT. Variable domain in full (rest from reference TRBV7-9 and TRBJ2-3): DTGVSQNPRHKITKRGQNVTFRCDPISEHNRLYWYRQTLGQGPEFLTYFQNEAQLEKSRLLSDRFSAERPKGSFSTLEIQRTEQGDSAMYLCASSLSVPELAGAITHRYAYFGPGTRLTVL.

This clonotype has a handful of counts. This rearrangement joins TRBV4-1 to TRBJ2-1; D is perhaps TRBD1 (5 bases). Trimming shortened V by 2 bases and J by 5 bases, and 16 bases separated the two germline ends. This CDR3 is built from 16 residues. Germline V gene lookup returns CDR1 MGHRA and CDR2 YSYEKL. The CDR3 reads CASSQRSGQGNNEQFF. In DNA, the CDR3 is TGCGCCAGCAGCCAAAGGTCTGGGCAGGGAAACAATGAGCAGTTCTTC.

Only a few counts were recorded for this clonotype. CDR3 loop: CASSPSTSGRAGEQFF. The CDR3 DNA reads as TGTGCCAGCAGCCCTTCGACTAGCGGGAGGGCCGGTGAGCAGTTCTTC. The chain is built from TRBV3-1 and TRBJ2-1, with 14 bases lining up with TRBD2. This CDR3 is built from 16 residues. Germline trimming cut 4 bases from V and 9 bases from J; bases unmatched to any gene: 8. The germline V gene has CDR1 LGHDT and CDR2 YNNKEL (reference sequence).

This clonotype has a handful of counts. The V and J genes are TRBV6-1 and TRBJ2-7; D call uncertain. V shed 2 bases and J shed 6 bases, with 11 bases lying between them. Germline V gene lookup returns CDR1 MNHNS and CDR2 SASEGT. The CDR3 totals 13 residues. CDR3 in amino acids: CASSENSALEQYF. The CDR3, as DNA: TGTGCCAGCAGTGAAAACTCGGCTCTCGAGCAGTACTTC.

The chain has TRBV15 and TRBJ2-7, with 9 bases identical to TRBD1. The germline gives CDR1 LNHNV, CDR2 YYDKDF (reference sequence). The CDR3 has 14 residues. The J segment lost 1 base and the V segment lost 5 bases, leaving 3 bases of the junction unmatched. CDR3 DNA sequence: TGTGCCACCAGCGGAGGGACAGGGTCCTACGAGCAGTACTTC. Protein: CATSGGTGSYEQYF. The full variable domain, with the rest looked up from reference TRBV15 and TRBJ2-7, is DAMVIQNPRYQVTQFGKPVTLSCSQTLNHNVMYWYQQKSSQAPKLLFHYYDKDFNNEADTPDNFQSRRPNTSFCFLDIRSPGLGDTAMYLCATSGGTGSYEQYFGPGTRLTVT.

This clonotype came up a few times. The V and J genes are TRBV29-1 and TRBJ2-3; 9 nucleotides line up with TRBD2. Germline trimming cut 5 bases from V and 2 bases from J; bases unmatched to any gene: 5. Germline CDR1 and CDR2: SQVTM and ANQGSEA. CDR3 length: 14 residues. DNA for the CDR3: TGCAGCGTTACGACTAGCGGTGACACAGATACGCAGTATTTT. It translates to CSVTTSGDTDTQYF.

J is TRBJ1-1 and V is TRBV6-1; possible D gene TRBD1, 6 bases. CDR3 length: 15 amino acids. Germline-derived CDR1 and CDR2 are MNHNS and SASEGT. V lost 9 bases and J lost 3, with 20 bases in between. The CDR3 DNA is TGTGCCAGTGGAGGGGGGTCCCCGCGGGACACTGAAGCTTTCTTT. Protein product: CASGGGSPRDTEAFF.

This clonotype has a handful of counts. V is TRBV20-1 and J is TRBJ2-3; 7 bases map to TRBD2. Germline V gene sequence: CDR1 DFQATT, CDR2 SNEGSKA (reference sequence). The CDR3 has 15 residues. V gave up 0 bases and J gave up 0 bases; unmatched junction bases: 3. CDR3 bases: TGCAGTGCTAGAGATGGGCGGGGGAGCACAGATACGCAGTATTTT. It yields the protein CSARDGRGSTDTQYF.

The chain is built from TRBV27 and TRBJ1-3; D is undetermined. Germline V lookup: CDR1 MNHEY, CDR2 SMNVEV (reference sequence). V was clipped by 4 bases and J by 5 bases, with 9 bases between them. This CDR3 has 13 residues. CDR3 protein: CASSSAGRNTIYF. As DNA, the CDR3 is TGTGCCAGCAGTTCAGCTGGAAGAAACACCATATATTTT.